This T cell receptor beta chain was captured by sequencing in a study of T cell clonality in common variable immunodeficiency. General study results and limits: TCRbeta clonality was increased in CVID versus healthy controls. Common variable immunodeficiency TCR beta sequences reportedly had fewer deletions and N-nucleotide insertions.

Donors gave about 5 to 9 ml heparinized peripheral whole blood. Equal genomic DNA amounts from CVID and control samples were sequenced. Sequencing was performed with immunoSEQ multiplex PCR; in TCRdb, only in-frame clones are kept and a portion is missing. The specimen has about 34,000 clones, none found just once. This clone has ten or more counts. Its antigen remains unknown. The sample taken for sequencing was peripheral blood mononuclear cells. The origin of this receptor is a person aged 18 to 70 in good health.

The CDR3 bases that were read are TGTGCCTGGGGAGGTAGGGCCAGGCTCATGAACACTGAA. This codes for CAWGGRARLMNTE. The entire CDR3 is CAWGGRARLMNTEAFF. The chain joins TRBV30 to TRBJ1-1; D unresolved. Read sequence stops 3 residues before the CDR3 end, and the germline J gene provides the missing end. The germline CDR1 and CDR2 sequences are GTSNPN and SVGIG (reference sequence). Deletions cut 5 bases from V and 0 bases from J, with 19 bases between. The length of the CDR3 is 16 residues.